These 10 T cell receptor beta chains originate from one sample sequenced in a study of T cell changes during pregnancy in multiple sclerosis. Profiled with immunoSEQ multiplex PCR; TCRdb holds only in-frame clones, not every one. The profile shows tens of thousands of clones, around 91% of them singletons. Sequenced here: CD8+ T cells from peripheral blood mononuclear cells, sampled after pregnancy. Every receptor here comes from a female donor with multiple sclerosis, enrolled in a pregnancy study.

The J gene is TRBJ2-7, the V gene TRBV19; 9 bases match TRBD1. V was pared by 7 bases and J by 3 bases, with 7 bases of the junction left unmatched. CDR1 and CDR2 (germline): LNHDA, SQIVND (reference sequence). The length of the CDR3 is 14 residues. CDR3 in DNA: TGTGCCAGTATCTCCGGGACAGGGTTCTACGAGCAGTACTTC. Encoded protein: CASISGTGFYEQYF.

This sequence joins TRBV27 and TRBJ1-1, with D unresolved. From germline, CDR1 is MNHEY and CDR2 SMNVEV (reference sequence). CDR3 size: 15 residues. Between the trimmed V and J ends, which lost 0 bases and 4 bases, there was a span of 12 bases. CDR3 in DNA: TGTGCCAGCAGTTTATCAGGTAGCCAAGGCACTGAAGCTTTCTTT. This codes for CASSLSGSQGTEAFF.

A note on this clone: Relative to the germline gene, one junction end is altered; a read error may explain this. The chain couples TRBV12-5 to TRBJ2-7; 11 nucleotides line up with TRBD2. CDR3 length equals 16 residues. CDR1 is LGHNT and CDR2 is FRNRAP in the germline V gene. This CDR3 reads CASGLPGTSGSNEQYF. DNA of the CDR3: TGTGCTAGTGGTTTGCCCGGGACTAGCGGCTCCAACGAGCAGTACTTC.

The rearrangement joins TRBV29-1 to TRBJ2-1; maybe TRBD2 (5 bases). The CDR3 contains 13 residues. V was pared by 7 bases and J by 4 bases, with 14 bases between. CDR1 and CDR2 from the germline V gene are SQVTM and ANQGSEA. CDR3 in amino acids: CSGTFVLYNEQFF. Written as DNA, the CDR3 is TGCAGCGGGACTTTCGTTCTATACAATGAGCAGTTCTTC.

As to this clone: An end of the junction differs from the germline gene, which may be a read error. V is TRBV20-1 and J is TRBJ1-2; 7 bases align to TRBD1. Germline V gene data show CDR1 as DFQATT and CDR2 as SNEGSKA (reference sequence). CDR3 size: 8 residues. The CDR3 sequence: CSPSGTDF. Written as DNA, the CDR3 is TGCAGTCCCTCCGGGACAGATTTC.

This chain links TRBV19 with TRBJ1-5, with D perhaps TRBD1 (6 bases). The germline CDR1 and CDR2 sequences are LNHDA and SQIVND (reference sequence). Trimming took off 6 bases at V and 10 bases at J, with 10 bases between the two ends. The CDR3 extends over 11 amino acids. The CDR3 region is CASSAGAPQHF. The CDR3, as DNA: TGTGCCAGTAGCGCAGGGGCACCCCAGCATTTT.

The CDR3 is CASSPGGSYEQYF. CDR3 coding DNA: TGTGCCAGCTCCCCCGGTGGTTCCTACGAGCAGTACTTC. The chain combines TRBV28 with TRBJ2-7, with unresolved D. CDR1 and CDR2 from the germline V gene are MDHEN and SYDVKM. Trimming left V 8 bases short and J 1 base short, with 12 bases between. The length of the CDR3 is 13 residues.

This clone has a single count. The DNA for the CDR3 is TGTGCCAGCAGTTTCGGACTGTACTCCTACGAGCAGTACTTC. Translation: CASSFGLYSYEQYF. This chain uses TRBV27 with TRBJ2-7; TRBD2 might be the D (5 bases). V lost 3 bases, J lost 0 bases, and 9 bases lay in between. This CDR3 has 14 amino acids. Germline V CDR1 and CDR2: MNHEY, SMNVEV (reference sequence).

V is TRBV28 and J is TRBJ2-7, with D unclear. V was trimmed by 6 bases and J by 0 bases, leaving 12 bases between them. CDR3 length equals 14 residues. Germline V CDR1 and CDR2: MDHEN, SYDVKM. The CDR3 DNA sequence: TGTGCCAGCAGCCCGGTCCTTAGCTCCTACGAGCAGTACTTC. Translated: CASSPVLSSYEQYF.

The chain couples TRBV19 to TRBJ2-2, with 14 bases that match TRBD2. CDR1 and CDR2 (germline): LNHDA, SQIVND (reference sequence). Losses at the gene ends were 5 bases for V and 6 bases for J; bases not matched to a gene: 8. There are 17 residues in the CDR3. CDR3 bases: TGTGCCAGTAGTCTAAGACTAGCGGGAGGGCTCGCCGGGGAGCTGTTTTTT. As protein: CASSLRLAGGLAGELFF.